These 9 T cell receptor beta chains share one sample of origin, sequenced in a study of identical twins. One entry per CDR3 protein results from TCRdb running MiXCR on the 5' RACE reads. The table records 450,000 to 650,000 distinct CDR3 sequences, nearly 15% of them present only once. The same data also went into a second study, on yellow fever vaccine responses in identical twins.

The specimen sequenced was CD4+ T cells sorted from blood. The origin of the receptors is a woman between 18 and 29 years old in good health.

This clonotype has a single count. The chain combines TRBV2 with TRBJ2-5, with 8 nucleotides matching TRBD2. The CDR3 has 15 amino acids. Germline CDR1 is SNHLY and CDR2 is FYNNEI. The junction had 5 bases not matched to a gene; V was cut back by 5 bases and J by 0 bases. The CDR3 here is CASSYELADQETQYF. The CDR3 DNA reads as TGTGCCAGCAGTTACGAACTAGCGGACCAAGAGACCCAGTACTTC.

This clonotype was seen a few times. The chain has TRBV5-1 and TRBJ2-1, with D possibly TRBD2 on 5 matching bases. V lost 3 bases and J 12 bases, leaving 19 bases between the germline ends. There are 14 residues in the CDR3. The germline V gene encodes CDR1 SGHRS and CDR2 YFSETQ. CDR3 bases: TGCGCCAGCAGCTACGATTTTGAGGGAAGAGGGCAGTTCTTC. Encoded protein: CASSYDFEGRGQFF.

CDR3 amino acids: CASSESGRGVEGNEQFF. CDR3 in DNA: TGCGCCAGCAGTGAGTCGGGAAGAGGGGTCGAAGGCAATGAGCAGTTCTTC. This chain connects TRBV10-1 to TRBJ2-1; D is possibly TRBD1 or TRBD2 (5 bases each). The V end was cut by 0 bases, the J end by 6 bases, with 18 bases between. Germline values: CDR1 WNHNN, CDR2 SYGVQD (reference sequence). CDR3 length: 17 residues.

There are many counts of this clonotype. This sequence joins TRBV7-9 and TRBJ2-5, with a weak D call TRBD1 (6 bases). The germline CDR1 and CDR2 sequences are SEHNR and FQNEAQ (reference sequence). V was cut by 5 bases and J by 2 bases, with 18 bases left in between. CDR3 size: 16 residues. CDR3 protein: CASSRPGQQPQETQYF. The CDR3 coding sequence is TGTGCCAGCAGCCGACCTGGACAGCAGCCTCAAGAGACCCAGTACTTC. Filled out from reference TRBV7-9 and TRBJ2-5, the complete variable domain reads DTGVSQNPRHKITKRGQNVTFRCDPISEHNRLYWYRQTLGQGPEFLTYFQNEAQLEKSRLLSDRFSAERPKGSFSTLEIQRTEQGDSAMYLCASSRPGQQPQETQYFGPGTRLLVL.

This clonotype was observed a handful of times. This rearrangement joins TRBV27 to TRBJ2-7, with D perhaps TRBD2 (6 bases). V dropped 5 bases and J dropped 5 bases, with 19 bases sitting between them. This CDR3 has 15 residues. Germline V gives CDR1 MNHEY, CDR2 SMNVEV (reference sequence). CDR3 nucleotides: TGTGCCAGCAGTCTCCTATCTGGAGGGATGAACGAGCAGTACTTC. It is translated as CASSLLSGGMNEQYF.

The chain recombines TRBV6-1 with TRBJ1-1; 7 positions agree with TRBD1. The CDR3 contains 13 residues. V was clipped by 6 bases and J by 3 bases; unmatched bases: 4. CDR1 and CDR2 (germline): MNHNS, SASEGT. The CDR3 is CASRTGTDTEAFF. CDR3 in DNA: TGTGCCAGCAGAACCGGGACAGACACTGAAGCTTTCTTT.

This chain joins TRBV7-9 and TRBJ2-1; 10 bases map to TRBD2. V lost 3 bases, J lost 4 bases, and 12 bases stayed unmatched. From germline, CDR1 is SEHNR and CDR2 FQNEAQ (reference sequence). The CDR3 runs 18 residues. The chain's CDR3 is CASSFKSWTSGDYNEQFF. CDR3 nucleotides: TGTGCCAGCAGCTTCAAAAGCTGGACTAGCGGTGATTACAATGAGCAGTTCTTC.

Only a few counts were recorded for this clonotype. At one boundary the junction diverges from the germline segment, which might be a read error. The rearrangement joins TRBV15 to TRBJ2-1; 9 bases agree with TRBD2. CDR3 length equals 14 residues. Germline CDR1 reads LNHNV; CDR2 reads YYDKDF (reference sequence). The CDR3 DNA follows: TGTGCCACCAGCCGACCTAGCGGGGCTCAAACTCAGGTCTTC. This encodes CATSRPSGAQTQVF.

This clonotype came up many times. The chain links TRBV24-1 to TRBJ2-3; TRBD2 might be the D (6 bases). CDR3 length: 13 residues. Germline CDR1 KGHDR, CDR2 SFDVKD. V shed 7 bases and J shed 2 bases, with 9 bases lying between them. Here the CDR3 reads CATRGLLTDTQYF. CDR3 bases: TGTGCCACCAGGGGACTTCTCACAGATACGCAGTATTTT.